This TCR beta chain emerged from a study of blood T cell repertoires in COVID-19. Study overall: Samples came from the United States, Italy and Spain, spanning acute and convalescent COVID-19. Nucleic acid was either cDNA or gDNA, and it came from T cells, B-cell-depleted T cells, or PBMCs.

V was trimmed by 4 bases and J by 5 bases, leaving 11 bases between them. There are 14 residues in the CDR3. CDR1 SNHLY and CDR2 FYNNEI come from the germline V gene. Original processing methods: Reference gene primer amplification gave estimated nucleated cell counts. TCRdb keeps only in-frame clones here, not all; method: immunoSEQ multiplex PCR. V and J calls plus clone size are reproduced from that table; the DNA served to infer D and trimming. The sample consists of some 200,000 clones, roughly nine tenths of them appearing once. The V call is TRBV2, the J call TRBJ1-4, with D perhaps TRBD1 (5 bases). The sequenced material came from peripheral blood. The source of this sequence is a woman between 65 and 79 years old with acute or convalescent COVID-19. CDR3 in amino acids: CASSGGSWNEKLFF. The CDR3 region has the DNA TGTGCCAGCAGTGGGGGCAGCTGGAATGAAAAACTGTTTTTT.